These T cell receptor beta chains were read from a single sample in a study of molecular identifiers for immune sequencing clone quantification. TCRdb reanalysed the PCR reads using MiXCR and keeps one entry per CDR3 protein. Here the sample spans approximately 670,000 distinct CDR3 sequences, less than 20% being singletons. Sequenced input: naive CD8+ T cells from blood, with Jurkat cell RNA spiked in. These TCRs come from a human donor in good health. Some libraries in this study had Jurkat cell RNA spiked in. Each CDR3 is given with its conserved first and last residue. The D gene is left open where the match is weak. Clone size is stated in some rows and not others, as once, few, many or a class when expanded.

d_gene	v_gene	j_gene	abundance	CDR3aa	CDR3nt
NA	TRBV12-3/TRBV12-4	TRBJ2-1	few	CAIGRQVYYNEQFF	TGTGCCATCGGGAGACAGGTCTACTACAATGAGCAGTTCTTC
NA	TRBV24-1	TRBJ2-2	few	CATSDLQGDYTGELFF	TGTGCCACCAGTGATCTCCAGGGGGACTACACCGGGGAGCTGTTTTTT
TRBD2	TRBV7-2	TRBJ2-1	few	CASSPRRRGAYNEQFF	TGTGCCAGCAGCCCCCGACGGCGGGGGGCCTACAATGAGCAGTTCTTC
NA	TRBV12-3/TRBV12-4	TRBJ2-5	NA	CASSSGGVRAQYF	TGTGCCAGCAGTTCAGGCGGCGTAAGGGCCCAGTACTTC
NA	TRBV11-2	TRBJ2-2	once	CASSPSVSKFGELSF	TGTGCCAGCAGCCCCAGCGTCTCTAAGTTCGGGGAGCTGTCTTTT
TRBD1	TRBV3-1	TRBJ2-6	many	CASSIVTGAAPSGANVLTF	TGTGCCAGCAGCATCGTCACAGGGGCGGCCCCTTCTGGGGCCAACGTCCTGACTTTC
NA	TRBV4-1	TRBJ2-1	few	CASSQGSSTNEQFF	TGCGCCAGCAGCCAAGGTTCTAGCACAAATGAGCAGTTCTTC
NA	TRBV4-3	TRBJ2-7	many	CASSQDSVDYEQYF	TGCGCCAGCAGCCAAGATTCGGTCGACTACGAGCAGTACTTC
NA	TRBV20-1	TRBJ2-5	NA	CSAREAVAGETQYF	TGCAGTGCTAGAGAGGCCGTCGCTGGGGAGACCCAGTACTTC
NA	TRBV3-1	TRBJ2-5	NA	CASRRPGPQETQYF	TGTGCCAGCAGGCGGCCGGGACCTCAAGAGACCCAGTACTTC
NA	TRBV7-2	TRBJ1-4	many	CASSLGGRANEKLFF	TGTGCCAGCAGCTTGGGGGGCAGGGCGAATGAAAAACTGTTTTTT
NA	TRBV4-3	TRBJ2-7	NA	CASSQETELYEQYF	TGCGCCAGCAGCCAAGAAACAGAACTCTACGAGCAGTACTTC
NA	TRBV4-3	TRBJ2-2	few	CASSLDWRHTGELFF	TGCGCCAGCAGCCTAGATTGGAGACACACCGGGGAGCTGTTTTTT
NA	TRBV20-1	TRBJ2-1	NA	CSARSPQYNNEQFF	TGCAGTGCCCGTAGCCCCCAGTATAACAATGAGCAGTTCTTC
NA	TRBV7-2	TRBJ2-7	NA	CASSLAAGPAYEQYF	TGTGCCAGCAGCTTAGCGGCAGGGCCAGCCTACGAGCAGTACTTC
TRBD1	TRBV7-2	TRBJ1-1	many	CASSYGTGLEAFF	TGTGCCAGCAGCTACGGGACAGGCCTTGAAGCTTTCTTT
NA	TRBV6-2/TRBV6-3	TRBJ2-1	few	CASSYSLGGYNEQFF	TGTGCCAGCAGTTACTCTTTGGGAGGATACAATGAGCAGTTCTTC
NA	TRBV6-1	TRBJ2-5	few	CASRGPQQETQYF	TGTGCCAGCAGGGGACCTCAACAAGAGACCCAGTACTTC
NA	TRBV4-3	TRBJ2-6	NA	CASSQGSRPGAGANVLTF	TGCGCCAGCAGCCAAGGCAGTAGGCCGGGGGCTGGGGCCAACGTCCTGACTTTC
NA	TRBV19	TRBJ2-1	few	CASSIVLGNEQFF	TGTGCCAGTAGTATAGTCCTGGGGAATGAGCAGTTCTTC
TRBD1	TRBV18	TRBJ1-1	many	CASSPTHLGTGRGRTEAFF	TGTGCCAGCTCACCAACGCACCTGGGGACAGGGAGAGGACGGACTGAAGCTTTCTTT
NA	TRBV14	TRBJ1-1	many	CASSQELNTEAFF	TGCGCCAGCAGCCAGGAATTGAACACTGAAGCTTTCTTT
TRBD2	TRBV30	TRBJ2-1	NA	CAWSLLAGNADEQFF	TGTGCCTGGTCCCTACTAGCGGGAAACGCGGATGAGCAGTTCTTC
TRBD1	TRBV30	TRBJ2-7	NA	CAWSVLATGVQYF	TGTGCCTGGAGTGTGCTCGCGACAGGGGTGCAGTACTTC
TRBD2	TRBV7-8	TRBJ2-3	many	CASSSDTSDTDTQYF	TGTGCCAGCAGTTCGGATACTAGCGACACAGATACGCAGTATTTT
TRBD1	TRBV2	TRBJ2-3	many	CARTNGGTGPTDTQYF	TGTGCCAGAACGAACGGGGGGACAGGGCCTACAGATACGCAGTATTTT
TRBD2	TRBV19	TRBJ2-2	many	CASSILLAENTGELFF	TGTGCCAGTAGTATTCTACTAGCGGAGAACACCGGGGAGCTGTTTTTT
NA	TRBV19	TRBJ2-7	few	CASSLTRDYEQYF	TGTGCCAGTAGTTTGACTCGTGACTACGAGCAGTACTTC
NA	TRBV6-5	TRBJ1-2	many	CASSYDNNYGYTF	TGTGCCAGCAGTTACGACAACAACTATGGCTACACCTTC
NA	TRBV27	TRBJ2-7	many	CASSLRGLGYEQYF	TGTGCCAGCAGTTTACGGGGATTGGGCTACGAGCAGTACTTC
NA	TRBV2	TRBJ1-1	many	CASSEWNAEAFF	TGTGCCAGCAGTGAATGGAACGCTGAAGCTTTCTTT
NA	TRBV7-9	TRBJ2-5	many	CASSSGQGRETQYF	TGTGCCAGCAGCTCAGGTCAGGGGAGAGAGACCCAGTACTTC
TRBD1	TRBV6-2/TRBV6-3	TRBJ2-3	many	CASSSDRERPDTQYF	TGTGCCAGCAGTTCCGACAGGGAGAGGCCAGATACGCAGTATTTT
NA	TRBV28	TRBJ2-7	few	CASRGANVAHEQYF	TGTGCCAGCAGGGGCGCTAACGTCGCCCACGAGCAGTACTTC
TRBD1	TRBV13	TRBJ2-1	few	CASSLGPGTDNEQFF	TGTGCCAGCAGCTTAGGCCCAGGGACAGACAATGAGCAGTTCTTC
TRBD1	TRBV10-3	TRBJ2-3	many	CAISHGQEPTQYF	TGTGCCATCAGCCACGGACAGGAACCTACGCAGTATTTT
NA	TRBV4-1	TRBJ1-1	NA	CASSQSTRGFAFF	TGCGCCAGCAGCCAATCCACCCGGGGGTTTGCTTTCTTT
TRBD2	TRBV27	TRBJ2-1	NA	CASSPGLLPYNEQFF	TGTGCCAGCAGTCCGGGACTACTACCCTACAATGAGCAGTTCTTC
NA	TRBV18	TRBJ2-3	many	CASSPNEDTQYF	TGTGCCAGCTCACCGAATGAAGATACGCAGTATTTT
TRBD1	TRBV9	TRBJ2-2	many	CASSATGDTGELFF	TGTGCCAGCAGCGCCACAGGGGACACCGGGGAGCTGTTTTTT
NA	TRBV30	TRBJ1-5	many	CAWSTAPNQPQHF	TGTGCCTGGAGTACAGCGCCGAATCAGCCCCAGCATTTT